Listed here is a single T cell receptor beta chain. The record originates from a study of cytomegalovirus exposure and HLA in healthy donors. V shed 5 bases and J shed 6 bases, with 8 bases lying between them. The CDR3 covers 12 residues. Germline-derived CDR1 and CDR2 are WSHSY and SAAADI. PCR involved 60 Vbeta and 13 Jbeta primers. This table comes from immunoSEQ multiplex PCR, and its TCRdb copy is limited to in-frame clones, with some not included. The table records 150,000 to 200,000 clones, 80% of them present only once. The receptor was isolated from a male donor in good health and CMV-seropositive. The V gene is TRBV10-2, the J gene TRBJ1-5; possibly TRBD1 for D (5 bases). Sequencing used PBMCs. The CDR3: CASSQGVQPQHF. The CDR3 DNA is TGCGCCAGCAGTCAGGGCGTTCAGCCCCAGCATTTT.